The entry below describes one T cell receptor beta chain. As yet, its antigen is unknown. Data came from immunoSEQ multiplex PCR; TCRdb stores just in-frame clones and leaves some out. The data contain 60,000 to 85,000 clones, just under 90% of them seen just once; the ten biggest clones take up approximately 2.3%. Germline CDR1 reads SGHRS; CDR2 reads YFSETQ. This CDR3 region has 13 residues. Trimming left V 4 bases short and J 6 bases short, with 12 bases between. This entry is derived from a study of OX40 agonist ivuxolimab in advanced cancers. For the study at large: Patients were roughly 87% male with ages roughly 23 to 85, mean roughly 55.

Study-level results: The CD4+ and CD8+ T cells in the blood had expanded clonally by week 6 at 0.1 to 3.0 mg/kg. Partial responders receiving 0.1-3.0 mg/kg showed among the lowest clonal expansion.

The sequencing here drew on CD4+ or CD8+ T cells sorted from blood, taken in a trial of the OX40 agonist ivuxolimab. This clonotype was sampled from an adult with an advanced solid tumor such as melanoma, head and neck, liver or kidney cancer. The chain couples TRBV5-1 to TRBJ2-3; D is ambiguous. The CDR3 coding sequence is TGCGCCAGCAGCCGACCTTCGGGCGATACGCAGTATTTT. It specifies CASSRPSGDTQYF.